The present T cell receptor (beta chain) was sequenced within a study of T-cell memory formation after mild COVID-19. The CDR3 extends over 16 amino acids. CDR1 SGHDT and CDR2 YYEEEE come from the germline V gene. Trimming removed 1 base at V and 1 base at J, with 12 bases between. Whole-study findings and limits: Second-wave clones peaking on day 37 lacked confirmed SARS-CoV-2 specificity.

This clonotype was counted once. The antigen is unknown. A single record per CDR3 protein comes from TCRdb applying MiXCR to the 5' RACE reads. This table holds over 450,000 distinct CDR3 sequences, around 21% found once. The clonotype comes from an adult woman who had mild COVID-19 (a few samples of this study predate the infection). Cell type and time point are not known. Sequenced sample: PBMCs or a T cell subset sorted from them (not recorded which). J is TRBJ2-1 and V is TRBV5-6; D not resolved. The CDR3: CASSLRGRTSYNEQFF. CDR3 nucleotides: TGTGCCAGCAGCTTGCGTGGGCGGACGTCCTACAATGAGCAGTTCTTC.